This TCR gamma chain was retrieved from a study of intestinal T cells in coeliac disease (TCRdb year 2020). Study-wide context: Coeliac patients were much younger than controls, with mean ages of 16.0 versus 54.8 years in the TRG cohort. Duodenal biopsies from some 10 coeliac disease patients and some 10 non-coeliac controls were included in the TCR-delta (TRD) cohort. A second, larger TCR-gamma (TRG) cohort included duodenal biopsies from 30 to 40 coeliac disease patients and over 20 non-coeliac controls.

From the cysteine up to the phenylalanine, the CDR3 has a length of 11 residues. Only the CDR3 portion is preserved as DNA: 33 bases, with reading frame beginning at the first base. Via the germline V gene (reference sequence), CDR1 is GITISATS and CDR2 ISYDGTV. Relative to germline, V is missing 11 bases and J is missing 3 bases, with 7 bases of the junction outside any gene match. For each case, genomic DNA was isolated from ten 5-um FFPE scrolls with the QIAamp DNA FFPE tissue kit. To test whether coeliac disease could be classified from the TCR repertoire, the study used duodenal biopsies that were formalin-fixed paraffin-embedded, fully anonymised, and surplus to diagnostic needs. This clone has more than one count but fewer than ten. The antigen it binds to is not known. The sample holds no much larger clone one base away, and base qualities are not on file. The method was multiplex PCR. Data came from an Ion Torrent PGM. The LymphoTrack kit, which has primers carrying Illumina adapters, was used to amplify TRG repertoires from 200 ng of biopsy DNA. TRG amplicons were purified with AMPure XP beads, quantified on a 2100 Bioanalyzer, and pooled equimolarly. An Ion PGM instrument was used to sequence the TRG libraries. As for how the authors treated the data: Reads in which more than 10% of nucleotides fell below the per-patient third-quartile quality score were removed with FastX. IMGT/HighV-QUEST was used to align reads in order to assign V, D and J genes, locate CDR3 regions and judge functionality. After the sequences were translated into amino acids, every sequence predicted to be non-functional was thrown out. CDR3s were broken into kmers both with and without positional annotation, kmer frequencies were analysed by PCA, and samples were clustered using each of the 1023 combinations of PCs 1-10. Classification was validated by leave-one-out cross-validation, in which parameters were re-optimised on the remaining samples each time. Shannon diversity was computed with the vegan R package from repeated random subsamples equal to the lowest read count. TCRdb called clones afresh from the public reads with CATT; identical DNA rows were later merged. TCRdb, not the authors, supplied the V and J calls. A total of around 1,300 gamma-chain clones appear in this sample, about 45% of them only once. About 14% of the sample comes from the top ten.

The investigation overall reported the following: It was not possible to tell repeated CDR3 amino acid sequences apart from PCR duplicates. TRG clustering correctly classified most of the 54 biopsies (around 94%), with a reported leave-one-out accuracy of approximately 87%. TRD kmer-based clustering correctly classified all 20 or so biopsies in training, with a reported leave-one-out accuracy of about 93%. The coeliac group and the control group were significantly different in age, but an analysis split by age did not give significant classification. FFPE-derived DNA was found to be relatively degraded, and loss of a proportion of TCR sequences in each sample was likely caused by this degradation.

The V gene is TRGV9 and the J gene is TRGJ1 or TRGJ2. The source is a human donor with celiac disease. The material sequenced was a duodenal biopsy. The CDR3 protein: CASSPYYKKLF. The DNA is as follows: TGTGCCTCGTCCCCTTATTATAAGAAACTCTTT.